This T cell receptor (beta chain) was recovered during a study of blood T cell repertoires in COVID-19. Whole-study context: COVID-19 samples, acute and convalescent, were from the United States, Italy and Spain. Sources were T cells, B-cell-depleted T cells, or PBMCs; the material itself was cDNA or gDNA.

The CDR3 length is 13 residues. Germline CDR1 is LNHDA and CDR2 is SQIVND (reference sequence). Trimming removed 3 bases at V and 5 bases at J, with 8 bases between. Authors' analysis steps: Reference gene primer amplification gave nucleated cell count estimates. Generated by immunoSEQ multiplex PCR, the TCRdb table keeps only in-frame clones and is missing some. That table furnishes V, J and clone size, whereas the DNA furnished D and trimming. The sample lists 95,000 to 110,000 clones, 89% occurring once. The sequenced material came from peripheral blood. The rearrangement links TRBV19 to TRBJ1-3, with D uncertain. This clonotype was sampled from a woman aged 55-69 years with acute or convalescent COVID-19. The CDR3, as DNA: TGTGCCAGTAGTATCGTCGGGAGAAACACCATATATTTT. It translates to CASSIVGRNTIYF.